This TCR beta chain emerged from a study of T cells in pancreatic ductal adenocarcinoma. The ends were cut back, 6 bases at V and 2 bases at J, with 10 bases in the middle. Germline values: CDR1 MDHEN, CDR2 SYDVKM. The CDR3 runs to 13 residues. Using immunoSEQ multiplex PCR, the repertoire was profiled, and TCRdb retains in-frame clones only, with some absent. The sample holds 15,000 to 20,000 clones, 88% seen once. As to this clone: The antigen is not known.

No neoadjuvant therapy was given to the selected pancreatic ductal adenocarcinoma patients before their surgery. Study-wide findings and caveats: Compared with tumor, blood showed more total productive templates and roughly 8-fold more clonotypes.

The sequencing sample was made of PBMCs. The TCR sequence derives from a human donor with pancreatic ductal adenocarcinoma. V is TRBV28 and J is TRBJ1-1; D is perhaps TRBD1 (5 bases). The chain's CDR3 is CASRRTQNTEAFF. Written as DNA, the CDR3 is TGTGCCAGCAGGAGGACACAAAACACTGAAGCTTTCTTT.